The clone carrying this T cell receptor (beta chain) was found a few times. The antigen remains unidentified. TCRdb reanalysed the 5' RACE reads using MiXCR and keeps one entry per CDR3 protein. The table has 600,000 to 700,000 distinct CDR3 sequences, 21% seen once; the top ten hold over 4%. This CDR3 region has 14 residues. V was cut by 3 bases and J by 5 bases, with 13 bases left in between. This entry belongs to a study of identical twins. Study-wide results and caveats: Models underestimated out-of-frame TCR alpha sharing in monozygotic twins. Cord blood beta clonotypes present at high abundance carried fewer insertions; no such pattern appeared in memory repertoires.

These same records also appear under a second study, on T cells expressing NK-cell markers. From that second work: Sequencing covered eight donors, seven HCMV-seropositive and one seronegative.

The chain employs TRBV12-3 or TRBV12-4 and TRBJ2-5; a weak D match, TRBD2 (5 bases). The receptor was isolated from a woman aged 18-29 years in good health. The sequencing sample was made of PBMCs. The CDR3 region is CASSFPPSKETQYF. In DNA, the CDR3 is TGTGCCAGCAGTTTCCCGCCTAGCAAGGAGACCCAGTACTTC.